Each of the 19 T cell receptor beta chains below was sequenced from the same sample in a study of preoperative IRX-2 immunotherapy in early breast cancer (dated by TCRdb to about 2019). The receptor library was made with the immunoSEQ multiplex PCR assay. The immuneACCESS repertoire file appears here via TCRdb, limited to in-frame rearrangements. These files lack a portion of the clones; in checked studies, under half of the deficit traces to unresolved V genes, and the cause of the others is not known. The sample has fewer than 40,000 clones on record, around nine tenths of them singletons. Jointly, the top ten make up around 1.6% of the sample. According to the study, the label for this sample's treatment or condition signals: preoperative locoregional IRX-2 cytokine immunotherapy. The sample in question was tumor tissue, obtained after IRX-2 immunotherapy. The source is a human donor with breast cancer.

The rearrangement uses TRBV7-1 and TRBJ1-2; possible D gene TRBD1, 6 bases. TRBV7-1 is classed as an ORF, of uncertain function. This CDR3 comprises 13 residues. The V and J ends lost 5 bases and 4 bases respectively, with 11 bases between them. As DNA, the CDR3 is TGTGCCAGCAGCCCGGACAGCTTCTATGGCTACACCTTC. Its translation: CASSPDSFYGYTF.

This chain links TRBV23-1 with TRBJ1-4; 8 bases line up with TRBD1. TRBV23-1 is identified as an open reading frame with a role that is uncertain. J gave up 3 bases and V 6 bases, and 15 bases lay outside the gene matches. The CDR3 loop spans 18 amino acids. Here the CDR3 reads CASSQVGDRGRPNEKLFF. DNA for the CDR3: TGCGCCAGCAGCCAAGTGGGCGACAGGGGAAGGCCTAATGAAAAACTGTTTTTT.

V and J are TRBV11-3 and TRBJ1-2; 9 positions agree with TRBD1. CDR3 length equals 14 residues. The V gene's germline CDR1 is SGHNT and CDR2 YENEEA. The ends lost 4 bases at V and 5 bases at J; junction bases unmatched: 5. The CDR3 region has the DNA TGTGCCAGCAGCTCCGGGACAGGGCATTATGGCTACACCTTC. This encodes CASSSGTGHYGYTF. Drawing the rest from reference TRBV11-3 and TRBJ1-2, the complete variable domain is EAGVVQSPRYKIIEKKQPVAFWCNPISGHNTLYWYLQNLGQGPELLIRYENEEAVDDSQLPKDRFSAERLKGVDSTLKIQPAELGDSAVYLCASSSGTGHYGYTFGSGTRLTVV.

The CDR3 loop reads CASSLAGGFNNEQFF. The CDR3 DNA is TGTGCCAGCAGCTTAGCGGGGGGGTTTAACAATGAGCAGTTCTTC. The V gene is TRBV13, the J gene TRBJ2-1, with 8 nucleotides matching TRBD2. The trim removed 1 base at V and 5 bases at J, leaving 4 bases unmatched. CDR1 PRHDT and CDR2 FYEKMQ come from the germline V gene (reference sequence). The CDR3 is 15 amino acids.

CDR3 DNA sequence: TGTGCCAGCAGCAATCCTCGGGGTGCGAACACCGGGGAGCTGTTTTTT. As protein: CASSNPRGANTGELFF. The chain carries TRBV7-1 and TRBJ2-2, with D possibly matching TRBD2 (5 bases). TRBV7-1 belongs to the ORF category, with a function that is uncertain. The CDR3 covers 16 residues. V shed 5 bases and J shed 0 bases, with 13 bases lying between them.

A note on this clone: One end of the junction varies from germline; a read error may be responsible. The genes are TRBV16 and TRBJ1-1, with D unresolved. Per germline, CDR1 KGHSY and CDR2 FQNENV. This CDR3 spans 15 amino acids. CDR3 DNA: TGTGCCAGCAACCAATCGGGAAGCGCGACCTCTGAAGCTTTCTTT. This translates into CASNQSGSATSEAFF.

In its sample, this clone was seen once. V and J are TRBV11-3 and TRBJ1-4; no reliable D call. The germline V and J ends were trimmed by 2 bases and 0 bases, with 4 bases remaining between them. The CDR3 runs 14 residues. Germline V gene lookup returns CDR1 SGHNT and CDR2 YENEEA. CDR3 protein: CASSLSPTNEKLFF. As DNA, the CDR3 is TGTGCCAGCAGCTTATCCCCAACTAATGAAAAACTGTTTTTT.

This sequence joins TRBV19 and TRBJ2-1; D gene ambiguous. The CDR3 is made up of 14 amino acids. Looked up from germline, CDR1 is LNHDA and CDR2 is SQIVND (reference sequence). V was pared by 4 bases and J by 1 base, with 8 bases between. Here the CDR3 DNA reads TGTGCCAGTAGTAAAGGAGTTTCCTACAATGAGCAGTTCTTC. Residues: CASSKGVSYNEQFF.

The rearrangement links TRBV6-8 to TRBJ1-3; D unresolved. CDR1 MNHGY and CDR2 SAAAGT come from the germline V gene. The CDR3 runs to 14 residues. Trimming shortened V by 6 bases and J by 0 bases, and 9 bases separated the two germline ends. CDR3 amino acids: CASRTDFSGNTIYF. The CDR3 bases are TGTGCCAGCAGGACGGATTTCTCTGGAAACACCATATATTTT.

The chain uses TRBV29-1 and TRBJ1-1; 7 nucleotides match TRBD1. Per germline, CDR1 SQVTM and CDR2 ANQGSEA. The V segment lost 2 bases and the J segment 1 base; nucleotides outside the gene matches: 4. The CDR3 has 14 amino acids. The CDR3 protein is CSVEPWTGNTEAFF. The CDR3 coding sequence is TGCAGCGTTGAACCCTGGACAGGGAACACTGAAGCTTTCTTT.

This sequence joins TRBV6-8 and TRBJ2-7; D remains ambiguous. The CDR3 length is 15 residues. The V gene lost 4 bases and the J gene lost 2 bases, with 15 bases spanning the gap. Germline V CDR1 and CDR2: MNHGY, SAAAGT. The CDR3 loop reads CASSSIIRTAYEQYF. As DNA, the CDR3 is TGTGCCAGCAGTTCCATCATCCGTACGGCCTACGAGCAGTACTTC.

V and J are TRBV19 and TRBJ2-3; D is perhaps TRBD2 (7 bases). Looked up from germline, CDR1 is LNHDA and CDR2 is SQIVND (reference sequence). V lost 4 bases and J 1 base, leaving 12 bases between the germline ends. The CDR3 covers 15 residues. The DNA of the CDR3 is TGTGCCAGTAGTAGGACGGGGGGCCGCACAGATACGCAGTATTTT. As protein: CASSRTGGRTDTQYF.

This chain connects TRBV11-1 to TRBJ2-7, with TRBD2 matching over 11 bases. The J segment lost 2 bases and the V segment lost 5 bases, leaving 5 bases of the junction unmatched. Germline values: CDR1 SGHAT, CDR2 FQDESV (reference sequence). This CDR3 comprises 15 residues. This CDR3 is CASSIGLAGPYEQYF. The CDR3 region has the DNA TGTGCCAGCAGCATCGGACTAGCGGGCCCCTACGAGCAGTACTTC.

The table lists this clone with a count of one. The V call is TRBV6-8, the J call TRBJ2-3, with D hard to call. Germline V gene lookup returns CDR1 MNHGY and CDR2 SAAAGT. The CDR3 covers 14 residues. Trimming took 0 bases from V and 2 from J, leaving 6 bases between them. CDR3 region: CASSYSSPTDTQYF. Written as DNA, the CDR3 is TGTGCCAGCAGTTACTCGTCTCCCACAGATACGCAGTATTTT.

The chain's CDR3 is CASSASLSYEQYF. The CDR3 DNA follows: TGTGCCAGCAGTGCCTCCCTGTCCTACGAGCAGTACTTC. The genes are TRBV6-8 and TRBJ2-7; D not resolved. In germline, CDR1 is MNHGY, CDR2 SAAAGT. Trimming removed 5 bases from V and 1 base from J, with 9 bases in between. The CDR3 contains 13 residues.

V is TRBV19 and J is TRBJ1-1, with TRBD1 matching 9 bases. V was pared by 5 bases and J by 4 bases, with 5 bases of the junction left unmatched. Germline assignment: CDR1 LNHDA and CDR2 SQIVND (reference sequence). The CDR3 has 14 amino acids. The CDR3 spells CASSGQGRVTEAFF. The CDR3, as DNA: TGTGCCAGTAGTGGACAGGGGAGGGTCACTGAAGCTTTCTTT.

The rearrangement links TRBV6-8 to TRBJ1-2; D gene unclear. From germline, CDR1 is MNHGY and CDR2 SAAAGT. CDR3 length: 16 amino acids. Trimming took 10 bases from V and 8 from J, leaving 29 bases between them. CDR3 in DNA: TGTGCCATTCGCATCCCGGTGGTCGGAGCCACGGGGGGCTACACCTTC. Protein: CAIRIPVVGATGGYTF.

About this clone itself: Sequence at one end of the junction differs from germline and may be a read error. The chain carries TRBV6-8 and TRBJ1-1, with TRBD1 as a possible D gene (6 bases). The CDR3 is 13 amino acids. Germline lookup yields CDR1 MNHGY and CDR2 SAAAGT. The CDR3 DNA follows: TGTGCCATCAGTGGAGACAGGAATAGTGAAGCTTTCTTT. Its protein product is CAISGDRNSEAFF.

The chain uses TRBV6-8 and TRBJ1-2; TRBD1 is a possible D gene (5 bases). Trimming took off 6 bases at V and 4 bases at J, with 15 bases between the two ends. The CDR3 has 14 residues. Germline V gene data show CDR1 as MNHGY and CDR2 as SAAAGT. Here the CDR3 DNA reads TGTGCCAGCAGGGGGACGGGCCTATTCTATGGCTACACCTTC. Translation gives CASRGTGLFYGYTF.